This T cell receptor beta chain derives from a study of regulatory T cells in long-lasting Graves disease. Building the TCR beta libraries relied on iRepertoire HTBI primers, and CDR3 regions underwent Arm-PCR. From the multiplex PCR reads, TCRdb called clonotypes with MiXCR, one entry per CDR3 protein. The sample yields 550,000 or so distinct CDR3 sequences, 9.5% to 15% seen once. Documented time point: newly diagnosed GD, antithyroid drugs for less than 3 months. PBMC-extracted RNA yielded the TCR library. This clonotype was recorded only once. A much bigger clone sits one base away, suggesting this may be a read error. V lost 4 bases and J 9 bases, leaving 19 bases between the germline ends. The CDR3 is 15 residues long. The germline CDR1 and CDR2 sequences are SNHLY and FYNNEI. In addition, the sample was reused for a study of T cells in Graves' hyperthyroidism and ophthalmopathy. That work contributes: Researchers found most expanded thyroid clonotypes above 0.001 in blood as well.

Here the sequenced sample was peripheral blood mononuclear cells (PBMCs), taken at new diagnosis, from a patient treated with antithyroid drugs. V usage is TRBV2 and J usage is TRBJ1-5, with D possibly TRBD1 on 6 matching bases. The sequence was collected from a woman in her 30s with Graves disease. CDR3 nucleotide sequence: TGTGCCAGCAGTGTCGGCAGGGGAAATTATCGGCCCCAGCATTTT. As protein: CASSVGRGNYRPQHF.